Below, 15 T cell receptor beta chains from the same sample are listed, as sequenced in a study of cytomegalovirus exposure and HLA in healthy donors. In the PCR, 60 Vbeta and 13 Jbeta primers were used. TCRdb keeps only in-frame clones here, not all; method: immunoSEQ multiplex PCR. The sample shows 100,000 to 150,000 clones, roughly 79% of them seen only once. Material: PBMCs. These receptors all come from a woman aged 40 to 50 in good health and CMV-seronegative.

The chain is built from TRBV11-2 and TRBJ2-1; the match to TRBD1 covers 7 bases. This CDR3 is 15 amino acids long. Trimming cost V 5 bases and J 5 bases; bases outside gene matches: 9. Germline V gene sequence: CDR1 SGHAT, CDR2 FQNNGV. CDR3 region: CASSPLGGMNNEQFF. The CDR3 DNA sequence: TGTGCCAGCAGCCCTTTAGGGGGCATGAACAATGAGCAGTTCTTC. The whole variable domain, remainder taken from reference TRBV11-2 and TRBJ2-1, is EAGVAQSPRYKIIEKRQSVAFWCNPISGHATLYWYQQILGQGPKLLIQFQNNGVVDDSQLPKDRFSAERLKGVDSTLKIQPAKLEDSAVYLCASSPLGGMNNEQFFGPGTRLTVL.

The rearrangement links TRBV2 to TRBJ1-6; D is possibly TRBD1 (6 bases). The CDR3 has 16 amino acids. With 6 bases removed from V and 4 bases from J, the gap between germline ends came to 16 bases. Germline assignment: CDR1 SNHLY and CDR2 FYNNEI. This CDR3 is CASSPSSTGYNSPLHF. As DNA, the CDR3 is TGTGCCAGCAGCCCTAGCTCGACAGGTTATAATTCACCCCTCCACTTT.

The chain's CDR3 is CASRGAPSPPFPRTQYF. For the CDR3, the DNA is TGTGCCAGCCGCGGGGCCCCCTCACCCCCATTCCCACGGACCCAGTACTTC. The rearrangement links TRBV2 to TRBJ2-5, with D possibly being TRBD2 (6 bases). The CDR3 is 17 amino acids. V lost 8 bases and J lost 7, with 29 bases in between. The germline V gene encodes CDR1 SNHLY and CDR2 FYNNEI.

This chain connects TRBV15 to TRBJ1-1; 8 bases align to TRBD1. V shed 0 bases and J 3 bases; nucleotides not matched to a gene: 3. This CDR3 region has 15 residues. Germline lookup yields CDR1 LNHNV and CDR2 YYDKDF (reference sequence). CDR3 nucleotides: TGTGCCACCAGCAGAGATCCGGACAGGGACACTGAAGCTTTCTTT. Encoded protein: CATSRDPDRDTEAFF.

The chain links TRBV19 to TRBJ1-6; D might be TRBD1 (5 bases). Trimming pared 2 bases from V and 11 bases from J, leaving 25 bases between. The CDR3 totals 18 residues. CDR1 and CDR2 from the germline V gene are LNHDA and SQIVND (reference sequence). The CDR3 spells CASSIILPTPGGMTPLHF. The CDR3 DNA reads TGTGCCAGTAGTATAATACTCCCCACGCCGGGGGGAATGACACCCCTCCACTTT.

This clone was counted only a few times. The CDR3 nucleotides read TGTGCCAGCAACCAGCGGGAGCTACCCTACAATGAGCAGTTCTTC. This sequence encodes CASNQRELPYNEQFF. The V call is TRBV5-6, the J call TRBJ2-1; 8 bases fit TRBD2. CDR3 size: 15 residues. The germline V gene has CDR1 SGHDT and CDR2 YYEEEE. V was pared by 6 bases and J by 2 bases, with 7 bases of the junction left unmatched.

V usage is TRBV11-2 and J usage is TRBJ2-7; 12 bases agree with TRBD2. Germline assignment: CDR1 SGHAT and CDR2 FQNNGV. This CDR3 spans 16 amino acids. After removal of 0 bases from V and 5 bases from J, the junction contained 5 bases not matched to a gene. The CDR3 here is CASSLDLLAGGNEQYF. The CDR3 nucleotides read TGTGCCAGCAGCTTAGATCTCCTAGCGGGGGGGAACGAGCAGTACTTC.

The chain is built from TRBV4-3 and TRBJ2-2; 11 bases are a match to TRBD2. V shed 0 bases, J shed 6 bases, and the junction held 12 bases outside the gene matches. The length of the CDR3 is 19 residues. The germline gives CDR1 LGHNA, CDR2 YSLEER. The CDR3 protein is CASSQDVAGGPGGSGELFF. CDR3 DNA sequence: TGCGCCAGCAGCCAAGATGTAGCGGGAGGGCCCGGGGGATCCGGGGAGCTGTTTTTT.

This clone was found once. CDR3 sequence reads: CASSVGQAAYEQYF. In DNA, the CDR3 is TGTGCCAGCAGCGTAGGGCAGGCAGCCTACGAGCAGTACTTC. The rearrangement joins TRBV9 to TRBJ2-7; D is ambiguous. The CDR3 is 14 residues long. The germline V and J ends were trimmed by 0 bases and 2 bases, with 9 bases remaining between them. The germline V gene encodes CDR1 SGDLS and CDR2 YYNGEE. The variable domain in full, with the rest retrieved from reference TRBV9 and TRBJ2-7, is DSGVTQTPKHLITATGQRVTLRCSPRSGDLSVYWYQQSLDQGLQFLIQYYNGEERAKGNILERFSAQQFPDLHSELNLSSLELGDSALYFCASSVGQAAYEQYFGPGTRLTVT.

This clone has only a few counts. The V gene is TRBV5-1, the J gene TRBJ1-1, with 7 bases aligning to TRBD1. Trimming cost V 3 bases and J 1 base; bases outside gene matches: 12. The germline CDR1 and CDR2 sequences are SGHRS and YFSETQ. The CDR3 consists of 17 residues. Here the CDR3 DNA reads TGCGCCAGCAGCTCCTTAATCCGGGACAGTGCGAACACTGAAGCTTTCTTT. It encodes CASSSLIRDSANTEAFF.

V is TRBV7-8 and J is TRBJ2-5; TRBD2 aligns across 11 bases. CDR1 and CDR2 (germline): SGHVS, FQNEAQ. Losses at the gene ends were 8 bases for V and 1 base for J; bases not matched to a gene: 18. The CDR3 loop spans 19 amino acids. The CDR3 protein is CASRKKPSTSGGFQETQYF. In DNA form, the CDR3 reads TGTGCCAGCCGCAAGAAACCCTCTACTAGCGGGGGTTTCCAAGAGACCCAGTACTTC.

This chain links TRBV5-4 with TRBJ1-2; D uncertain. The CDR3 extends over 13 amino acids. V lost 5 bases to trimming and J lost 4 bases, with 12 bases between them. Germline V gene lookup returns CDR1 SGHNT and CDR2 YYREEE (reference sequence). CDR3 DNA: TGTGCCAGCAGATCAGGAAGCTCCTATGGCTACACCTTC. It is translated as CASRSGSSYGYTF.

V and J are TRBV4-1 and TRBJ1-3, with 10 positions matching TRBD1. CDR1 MGHRA and CDR2 YSYEKL come from the germline V gene. The CDR3 extends over 14 amino acids. The junction had 8 bases not matched to a gene; V was cut back by 1 base and J by 14 bases. The CDR3 loop is CASSQARPGQGLYF. CDR3 in DNA: TGCGCCAGCAGCCAAGCTAGGCCGGGACAGGGGTTATATTTT.

This clone was picked up a small number of times. This sequence joins TRBV2 and TRBJ1-1; 7 nucleotides line up with TRBD1. CDR3 length: 13 amino acids. With 8 bases clipped from V and 2 bases from J, the junction kept 5 bases outside the gene matches. Germline V lookup: CDR1 SNHLY, CDR2 FYNNEI. The DNA for the CDR3 is TGTGCCAGCCTGGGACAGTTCAACACTGAAGCTTTCTTT. It is translated as CASLGQFNTEAFF.

The chain links TRBV5-1 to TRBJ1-2; no definite D call. Trimming stripped 0 bases from V and 5 bases from J, with 11 bases between. The CDR3 extends over 14 amino acids. From germline, CDR1 is SGHRS and CDR2 YFSETQ. The CDR3 DNA is TGCGCCAGCAGCTTGGGAGTGACTGAGTATGGCTACACCTTC. Translated, it gives CASSLGVTEYGYTF.